What follows describes a single T cell receptor beta chain. The data derive from a study of blood T cell repertoires in COVID-19. Across the study: COVID-19 samples, acute and convalescent, were from the United States, Italy and Spain. The cDNA or gDNA used as material had been derived from T cells, B-cell-depleted T cells, or PBMCs.

CDR1 is SGHVS and CDR2 is FQNEAQ in the germline V gene. V shed 1 base and J shed 1 base, with 7 bases lying between them. CDR3 length: 14 amino acids. Original methodology: Amplification from reference gene primers served as the basis for estimated nucleated cell counts. Some clones are missing from TCRdb's copy, which holds only in-frame ones; the method was immunoSEQ multiplex PCR. V and J calls and clone size are as listed in that table; D and trimming were resolved from the DNA. The table lists 150,000 to 200,000 clones, 80% to 90% of them singletons. This chain uses TRBV7-8 with TRBJ1-1; D is unclear. Source material: peripheral blood. The clonotype was recovered from a woman between 50 and 59 years old with acute or convalescent COVID-19. In DNA, the CDR3 is TGTGCCAGCAGCTTAGTAACAGAGAACACTGAAGCTTTCTTT. This sequence encodes CASSLVTENTEAFF. Combining the CDR3 with reference TRBV7-8 and TRBJ1-1 gives the whole variable domain GAGVSQSPRYKVAKRGQDVALRCDPISGHVSLFWYQQALGQGPEFLTYFQNEAQLDKSGLPSDRFFAERPEGSVSTLKIQRTQQEDSAVYLCASSLVTENTEAFFGQGTRLTVV.